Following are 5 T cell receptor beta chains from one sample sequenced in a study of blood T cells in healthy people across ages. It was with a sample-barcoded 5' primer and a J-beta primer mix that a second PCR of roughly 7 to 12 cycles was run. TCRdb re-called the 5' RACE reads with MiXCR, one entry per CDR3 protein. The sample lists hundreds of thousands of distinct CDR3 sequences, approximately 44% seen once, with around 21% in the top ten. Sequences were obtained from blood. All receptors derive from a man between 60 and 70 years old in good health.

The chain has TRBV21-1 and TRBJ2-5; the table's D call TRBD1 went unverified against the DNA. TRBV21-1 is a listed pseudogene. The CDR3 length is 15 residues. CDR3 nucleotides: TGTGCCAGCAGCAAAGATCCAGGGGTTGTGATTGAGCAGTACTTC. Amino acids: CASSKDPGVVIEQYF.

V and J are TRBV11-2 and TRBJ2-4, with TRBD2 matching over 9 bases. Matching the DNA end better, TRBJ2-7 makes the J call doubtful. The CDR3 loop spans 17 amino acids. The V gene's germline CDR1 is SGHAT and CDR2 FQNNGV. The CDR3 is CASSYKTGTSFPYEQYF. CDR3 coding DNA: TGTGCCAGCAGCTATAAAACCGGGACTAGCTTTCCTTACGAGCAGTACTTC.

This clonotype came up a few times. CDR3 loop: CASSSLRGYEQYF. Written as DNA, the CDR3 is TGTGCCAGCAGTTCGCTCCGGGGCTACGAGCAGTACTTC. The chain combines TRBV6-2 or TRBV6-3 with TRBJ2-7, with D perhaps matching TRBD2 (5 bases). Germline-derived CDR1 and CDR2 are MNHEY and SVGEGT. The CDR3 contains 13 residues. V lost 4 bases and J 3 bases, leaving 10 bases between the germline ends.

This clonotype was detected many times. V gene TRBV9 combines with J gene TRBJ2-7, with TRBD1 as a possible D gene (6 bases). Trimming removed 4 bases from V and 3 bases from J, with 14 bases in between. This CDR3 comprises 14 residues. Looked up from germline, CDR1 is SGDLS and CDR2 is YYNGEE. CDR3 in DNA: TGTGCCAGCAGCCCACAGGGAAGGGGCTACGAGCAGTACTTC. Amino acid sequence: CASSPQGRGYEQYF.

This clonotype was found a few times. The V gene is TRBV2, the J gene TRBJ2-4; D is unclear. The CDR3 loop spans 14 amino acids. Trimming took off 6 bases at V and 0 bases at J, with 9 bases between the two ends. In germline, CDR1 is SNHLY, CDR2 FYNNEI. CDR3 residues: CASSGPLAKNIQYF. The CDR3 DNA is TGTGCCAGCAGCGGACCTTTAGCCAAAAACATTCAGTACTTC.